Below are 15 T cell receptor beta chains sequenced from a single sample in a study of T cell repertoires in cytomegalovirus infection. No antigens are known for them. TCRdb fed the reads into MiXCR, producing one record per CDR3 protein. Here the sample spans under 500,000 distinct CDR3 sequences, more than 40% being singletons. The material sequenced was cultured PBMCs, taken from culture after CMV antigen stimulation. These receptors were obtained from a human donor in good health (CMV status not recorded). Some clones in this sample may be carry-over from other donors' samples.

This rearrangement joins TRBV19 to TRBJ2-1; TRBD1 aligns across 11 bases. CDR1 and CDR2 from the germline V gene are LNHDA and SQIVND (reference sequence). J lost 6 bases, V lost 1 base, and 8 bases had no gene match. The CDR3 runs 17 residues. The CDR3 DNA follows: TGTGCCAGTAGTATAGGCCGGGACAGGGGGATCGGCAATGAGCAGTTCTTC. Its translation: CASSIGRDRGIGNEQFF.

On this clonotype: One junction end does not reproduce the germline sequence, and a read error may be involved. Here the CDR3 reads CARRGGGGETFQETPYF. The CDR3 nucleotides read TGTGCCAGGAGGGGGGGGGGGGGGGAGACGTTCCAAGAGACCCCGTACTTC. The chain has TRBV7-2 and TRBJ2-5; D might be TRBD2 (7 bases). Germline CDR1 reads SGHTA; CDR2 reads FQGNSA. CDR3 size: 17 residues. Full variable domain (outside the CDR3, taken from reference TRBV7-2 and TRBJ2-5): GAGVSQSPSNKVTEKGKDVELRCDPISGHTALYWYRQSLGQGLEFLIYFQGNSAPDKSGLPSDRFSAERTGGSVSTLTIQRTQQEDSAVYLCARRGGGGETFQETPYFGPGTRLLVL.

The chain links TRBV2 to TRBJ2-1; TRBD2 matches 12 bases. Trimming removed 2 bases from V and 8 bases from J; junction bases left unmatched: 4. The CDR3 spans 15 residues. CDR1 SNHLY and CDR2 FYNNEI come from the germline V gene. CDR3 DNA: TGTGCCAGCAGTGAACTGGCTAGCGGGGGGGATGAGCAGTTCTTC. It is translated as CASSELASGGDEQFF.

The chain couples TRBV7-6 to TRBJ1-4; 9 bases fit TRBD1. The J segment lost 7 bases and the V segment lost 3 bases, leaving 6 bases of the junction unmatched. This CDR3 is built from 15 residues. Germline CDR1 and CDR2: SGHVS and FNYEAQ. CDR3 bases: TGTGCCAGCAGCTTGGGGACAGGGTCGGGTGAAAAACTGTTTTTT. Encoded protein: CASSLGTGSGEKLFF.

The chain carries TRBV6-8 and TRBJ2-3; 8 bases line up with TRBD1. Germline trimming cut 5 bases from V and 3 bases from J; bases unmatched to any gene: 7. The CDR3 runs 15 residues. The germline gives CDR1 MNHGY, CDR2 SAAAGT. CDR3: CASSQPGQVTDTQYF. The CDR3 nucleotides are TGTGCCAGCAGTCAACCGGGACAGGTTACAGATACGCAGTATTTT.

V and J are TRBV7-2 and TRBJ2-3; 8 nucleotides align to TRBD2. CDR1 SGHTA and CDR2 FQGNSA come from the germline V gene. V gave up 7 bases and J gave up 0 bases; unmatched junction bases: 6. This CDR3 spans 15 amino acids. The CDR3: CASKRSGVSTDTQYF. Here the CDR3 DNA reads TGTGCCAGCAAACGTAGCGGGGTTAGCACAGATACGCAGTATTTT.

The chain couples TRBV2 to TRBJ1-4, with a weak D call TRBD1 (5 bases). Germline CDR1 reads SNHLY; CDR2 reads FYNNEI. The CDR3 runs to 14 residues. The V and J ends lost 4 bases and 6 bases respectively, with 12 bases between them. In nucleotides, the CDR3 is TGTGCCAGCAGTGTTGGAGGGGCGGATGAAAAACTGTTTTTT. It translates to CASSVGGADEKLFF.

This clonotype was detected only a few times. The V gene is TRBV7-9, the J gene TRBJ2-7; TRBD2 matches 12 bases. V shed 5 bases, J shed 2 bases, and the junction held 4 bases outside the gene matches. CDR1 SEHNR and CDR2 FQNEAQ come from the germline V gene (reference sequence). CDR3 length: 15 amino acids. CDR3 sequence (DNA): TGTGCCAGCAGCATAAGACTAGCGGGGGCCTACGAGCAGTACTTC. This codes for CASSIRLAGAYEQYF.

The CDR3 loop is CASSFGRGRNTEAFF. CDR3 DNA: TGTGCCAGCAGTTTTGGTAGGGGACGGAACACTGAAGCTTTCTTT. J is TRBJ1-1 and V is TRBV27, with D perhaps TRBD1 (5 bases). CDR3 length equals 15 residues. Germline CDR1 and CDR2: MNHEY and SMNVEV (reference sequence). Trimming removed 3 bases at V and 1 base at J, with 12 bases between.

In this sample, this clonotype turned up a few times. The chain is built from TRBV6-2 or TRBV6-3 and TRBJ1-5; D call uncertain. The germline V gene encodes CDR1 MNHEY and CDR2 SVGEGT. V was trimmed by 4 bases and J by 9 bases, leaving 10 bases between them. There are 12 residues in the CDR3. DNA of the CDR3: TGTGCCAGCAGTTCGGCGGTCGGGCCCCAGCATTTT. Translation gives CASSSAVGPQHF.

The V gene is TRBV20-1, the J gene TRBJ2-1; 9 nucleotides agree with TRBD2. Germline V CDR1 and CDR2: DFQATT, SNEGSKA (reference sequence). The CDR3 loop spans 14 amino acids. The V segment lost 5 bases and the J segment 7 bases; nucleotides outside the gene matches: 9. CDR3 region: CSAAAGGIGNEQFF. For the CDR3, the DNA is TGCAGTGCTGCCGCGGGGGGGATAGGGAATGAGCAGTTCTTC.

This clonotype was observed a few times. The chain employs TRBV11-2 and TRBJ2-1, with a tentative D call TRBD1 (6 bases). Germline V CDR1 and CDR2: SGHAT, FQNNGV. The CDR3 is 14 amino acids. The V end was cut by 4 bases, the J end by 10 bases, with 17 bases between. The CDR3, as DNA: TGTGCCAGCAGCTCGCTCAGGGGATTGGGGGAGCAGTTCTTC. Protein sequence: CASSSLRGLGEQFF.

Many counts were recorded for this clonotype. V gene TRBV7-2 combines with J gene TRBJ2-5; D is ambiguous. The CDR3 runs to 14 residues. The V gene lost 5 bases and the J gene lost 6 bases, with 16 bases spanning the gap. Germline V gene data show CDR1 as SGHTA and CDR2 as FQGNSA. The CDR3 DNA reads TGTGCCAGCAGCCGAATGGGTTATGCGCAGACCCAGTACTTC. Encoded protein: CASSRMGYAQTQYF. Supplemented by reference TRBV7-2 and TRBJ2-5, the full variable domain reads GAGVSQSPSNKVTEKGKDVELRCDPISGHTALYWYRQSLGQGLEFLIYFQGNSAPDKSGLPSDRFSAERTGGSVSTLTIQRTQQEDSAVYLCASSRMGYAQTQYFGPGTRLLVL.

This chain links TRBV4-1 with TRBJ2-1; maybe TRBD1 (6 bases). The CDR3 runs to 17 residues. V lost 4 bases and J lost 7, with 23 bases in between. In germline, CDR1 is MGHRA, CDR2 YSYEKL. The CDR3 reads CASSPRKSGVYYNEQFF. CDR3 nucleotide sequence: TGCGCCAGCAGCCCTCGCAAATCAGGGGTGTATTATAATGAGCAGTTCTTC.

The count of this clonotype is one. The rearrangement links TRBV6-1 to TRBJ1-1; tentatively, D is TRBD1 (6 bases). Germline CDR1 and CDR2: MNHNS and SASEGT. V lost 7 bases and J lost 4, with 16 bases in between. The CDR3 runs 14 residues. The CDR3 spells CASTEGGDGTEAFF. CDR3 nucleotides: TGTGCCAGCACCGAAGGGGGAGATGGCACTGAAGCTTTCTTT.